The 25 T cell receptor beta chains below all came from one sample that was sequenced in a study of molecular identifiers for immune sequencing clone quantification. TCRdb passed the PCR reads through MiXCR, listing each CDR3 protein once. The sample yields about 89,000 distinct CDR3 sequences, around 17% seen once. The sequenced sample consisted of naive CD8+ T cells from blood, with Jurkat cell RNA spiked in. Subset reported: FACS-sorted CD8+CD4-CCR7+CD45RA+ naive T cells. Receptors were obtained from a human donor in good health. Some libraries in this study had Jurkat cell RNA spiked in.

This clonotype was seen ten or more times. The V call is TRBV4-1, the J call TRBJ1-5, with unresolved D. Germline values: CDR1 MGHRA, CDR2 YSYEKL. V lost 1 base and J 5 bases, leaving 6 bases between the germline ends. The CDR3 runs to 13 residues. Here the CDR3 reads CASSQALYQPQHF. The CDR3 coding sequence is TGCGCCAGCAGCCAAGCCCTGTATCAGCCCCAGCATTTT.

The table lists this clonotype with many counts. This chain joins TRBV29-1 and TRBJ2-5, with D possibly being TRBD2 (6 bases). Trimming removed 2 bases at V and 2 bases at J, with 15 bases between. Germline V lookup: CDR1 SQVTM, CDR2 ANQGSEA. CDR3 size: 15 residues. Written as DNA, the CDR3 is TGCAGCGTTGAAATTTACGCTAGCGAACAAGAGACCCAGTACTTC. Translating it yields CSVEIYASEQETQYF.

This clonotype appeared many times. The chain couples TRBV19 to TRBJ2-5; 8 bases align to TRBD1. In germline, CDR1 is LNHDA, CDR2 SQIVND (reference sequence). CDR3 size: 15 residues. The V segment lost 5 bases and the J segment 5 bases; nucleotides outside the gene matches: 10. Here the CDR3 DNA reads TGTGCCAGTAGTGAGGCAGGGGGCCGACTGGAGACCCAGTACTTC. Amino acid sequence: CASSEAGGRLETQYF. The entire variable domain, with the rest obtained from reference TRBV19 and TRBJ2-5, is as follows: DGGITQSPKYLFRKEGQNVTLSCEQNLNHDAMYWYRQDPGQGLRLIYYSQIVNDFQKGDIAEGYSVSREKKESFPLTVTSAQKNPTAFYLCASSEAGGRLETQYFGPGTRLLVL.

This clonotype was counted many times. The chain joins TRBV28 to TRBJ2-5; D not certain. The ends were cut back, 2 bases at V and 5 bases at J, with 6 bases in the middle. The CDR3 totals 12 residues. Germline V gene sequence: CDR1 MDHEN, CDR2 SYDVKM. The CDR3 reads CASSLVAETQYF. DNA of the CDR3: TGTGCCAGCAGTTTAGTGGCGGAGACCCAGTACTTC.

Concerning this clonotype: A read error may explain this, as a much larger clone is one base away. V usage is TRBV12-3 or TRBV12-4 and J usage is TRBJ2-7; a possible D gene is TRBD2 (5 bases). This CDR3 has 14 residues. The CDR3 sequence is CASSRQLVPDEQHF. CDR3 nucleotides: TGTGCCAGCAGTCGACAACTAGTTCCGGACGAGCAGCACTTC.

This clonotype was recorded at least ten times. The rearrangement links TRBV27 to TRBJ1-5; the D is unclear. Germline V gene data show CDR1 as MNHEY and CDR2 as SMNVEV (reference sequence). The V end lost 3 bases, the J end lost 1 base, and 10 bases lay between the germline ends. CDR3 length: 15 amino acids. The CDR3 bases are TGTGCCAGCAGTTTTCGTTCGGGCAGCAATCAGCCCCAGCATTTT. It translates to CASSFRSGSNQPQHF.

This clonotype was counted many times. This chain uses TRBV7-9 with TRBJ2-3; no clear D. This CDR3 spans 12 amino acids. CDR1 and CDR2 from the germline V gene are SEHNR and FQNEAQ (reference sequence). The V end lost 6 bases, the J end lost 1 base, and 5 bases lay between the germline ends. CDR3 residues: CASSGRTDTQYF. CDR3 DNA: TGTGCCAGCAGTGGCCGCACAGATACGCAGTATTTT.

This clonotype occurred many times. This chain links TRBV12-3 or TRBV12-4 with TRBJ2-3, with 7 nucleotides matching TRBD2. The CDR3 is 13 amino acids. The ends lost 4 bases at V and 12 bases at J; junction bases unmatched: 10. In DNA form, the CDR3 reads TGTGCCAGCAGTTCCGGGACTACACTTCGTCAGTATTTT. The encoded protein is CASSSGTTLRQYF.

Ten or more counts support this clonotype. The CDR3: CASSQETGEARYEQYF. The CDR3 region has the DNA TGCGCCAGCAGCCAAGAAACAGGGGAGGCGAGGTACGAGCAGTACTTC. V and J are TRBV4-3 and TRBJ2-7; tentative D call: TRBD1 (7 bases). CDR3 length: 16 residues. The germline V gene has CDR1 LGHNA and CDR2 YSLEER. Between the trimmed V and J ends, which lost 0 bases and 4 bases, there was a span of 16 bases.

This clonotype was recorded a few times. V is TRBV4-2 and J is TRBJ2-2, with no clear D. CDR1 is LGHNA and CDR2 is YNFKEQ in the germline V gene. The CDR3 sequence is 11 residues long. The ends were cut back, 6 bases at V and 7 bases at J, with 6 bases in the middle. The DNA for the CDR3 is TGTGCCAGCAGGGCTAGCGGGGAGCTGTTTTTT. Its translation is CASRASGELFF.

This clonotype was seen many times. The chain carries TRBV5-6 and TRBJ2-1; 10 bases match TRBD2. The length of the CDR3 is 20 residues. Per germline, CDR1 SGHDT and CDR2 YYEEEE. With V trimmed by 4 bases and J by 0 bases, 16 bases remained unmatched. Here the CDR3 reads CASSRVGLAGAPSSYNEQFF. The CDR3 DNA reads as TGTGCCAGCAGCCGCGTGGGGCTAGCGGGAGCCCCTAGCTCCTACAATGAGCAGTTCTTC.

This clonotype has just a few counts. This chain uses TRBV12-3 or TRBV12-4 with TRBJ1-5; D remains unclear. This CDR3 is 14 amino acids long. V was pared by 6 bases and J by 7 bases, with 16 bases between. The CDR3 DNA is TGTGCCAGCAGAGGAGGAGGATATCGGCAGCCCCAGCATTTT. Translated, it gives CASRGGGYRQPQHF.

A word on this clonotype: An end of the junction does not agree with germline; a read error may underlie this. V and J are TRBV5-1 and TRBJ2-2, with D perhaps TRBD1 or TRBD2 (5 bases each). The CDR3 is 15 amino acids. The germline gives CDR1 SGHRS, CDR2 YFSETQ. The CDR3 region is CASSLYSEDTGELSF. As DNA, the CDR3 is TGCGCCAGCAGCTTGTATTCTGAGGACACCGGGGAGCTGTCTTTT.

This clonotype has ten or more counts. V and J are TRBV19 and TRBJ2-5, with 7 nucleotides matching TRBD2. The CDR3 runs to 17 residues. V lost 5 bases to trimming and J lost 6 bases; unmatched junction nucleotides: 18. Germline V gene sequence: CDR1 LNHDA, CDR2 SQIVND (reference sequence). CDR3 sequence (DNA): TGTGCCAGTAGTCCATACCCTGGCGGGGGAAATCAGCAGACCCAGTACTTC. Protein sequence: CASSPYPGGGNQQTQYF.

Many counts were recorded for this clonotype. The gene calls are TRBV28 and TRBJ1-5, with D possibly TRBD1 on 6 matching bases. This CDR3 is built from 15 residues. With 5 bases removed from V and 1 base from J, the gap between germline ends came to 12 bases. Per germline, CDR1 MDHEN and CDR2 SYDVKM. The CDR3 protein is CASSTRTASNQPQHF. Here the CDR3 DNA reads TGTGCCAGCAGTACGCGGACAGCCAGCAATCAGCCCCAGCATTTT.

At least ten counts were recorded for this clonotype. The chain carries TRBV12-3 or TRBV12-4 and TRBJ2-5, with TRBD2 matching over 7 bases. The CDR3 totals 15 residues. The J segment lost 5 bases and the V segment lost 5 bases, leaving 11 bases of the junction unmatched. CDR3 DNA sequence: TGTGCCAGCAGTCGGTCGGCGGGAGCCACCGAGACCCAGTACTTC. Its protein product is CASSRSAGATETQYF.

Many counts were recorded for this clonotype. The V gene is TRBV28, the J gene TRBJ2-3; 7 bases match TRBD2. The ends lost 3 bases at V and 1 base at J; junction bases unmatched: 4. CDR1 is MDHEN, CDR2 SYDVKM, per germline. This CDR3 comprises 15 residues. The DNA of the CDR3 is TGTGCCAGCAGTTTGACTAGCCCAGGCACAGATACGCAGTATTTT. Its protein product is CASSLTSPGTDTQYF.

At least ten counts were recorded for this clonotype. V is TRBV27 and J is TRBJ1-3; unclear D gene. From germline, CDR1 is MNHEY and CDR2 SMNVEV (reference sequence). The CDR3 is 16 residues long. The V gene lost 2 bases and the J gene lost 2 bases, with 13 bases spanning the gap. This CDR3 reads CASSLPARLAGNTIYF. CDR3 DNA: TGTGCCAGCAGTTTACCCGCACGGCTGGCTGGAAACACCATATATTTT.

This clonotype was observed a few times. A much larger clone differs from this one at a single base, so this may be a read error. The chain combines TRBV11-2 with TRBJ2-5; perhaps TRBD1 as D (6 bases). The CDR3 totals 12 residues. The ends were cut back, 10 bases at V and 7 bases at J, with 16 bases in the middle. Germline CDR1 is SGHAT and CDR2 is FQNNGV. The CDR3 nucleotides read TGTGCCACCAGGGGCAGTACAGGGACCCAGTACTTC. Its translation is CATRGSTGTQYF.

This clonotype was counted ten times or more. The V gene is TRBV11-2, the J gene TRBJ2-3; D is unresolved. V was trimmed by 1 base and J by 6 bases, leaving 5 bases between them. CDR1 and CDR2 from the germline V gene are SGHAT and FQNNGV. The CDR3 consists of 12 residues. In DNA, the CDR3 is TGTGCCAGCAGCTTAGGGTTTGATACGCAGTATTTT. This codes for CASSLGFDTQYF.

This clonotype was seen only a few times. As the CDR3 is not closed by the conserved phenylalanine or tryptophan, this likely results from a read error. The chain uses TRBV4-3 and TRBJ1-2; possibly TRBD1 for D (5 bases). The CDR3 sequence is 14 residues long. Per germline, CDR1 LGHNA and CDR2 YSLEER. The V and J ends lost 4 bases and 3 bases respectively, with 12 bases between them. The CDR3: CASSPDGGHYGYTI. The CDR3 coding sequence is TGCGCCAGCAGCCCCGACGGGGGACACTATGGCTACACCATC.

This clonotype was picked up many times. This chain links TRBV27 with TRBJ2-1; tentative D call: TRBD1 (6 bases). The V end lost 0 bases, the J end lost 7 bases, and 16 bases lay between the germline ends. The length of the CDR3 is 16 residues. Looked up from germline, CDR1 is MNHEY and CDR2 is SMNVEV (reference sequence). The CDR3 loop reads CASSLSPRGAMNEQFF. The CDR3, as DNA: TGTGCCAGCAGTTTATCTCCCAGGGGCGCGATGAATGAGCAGTTCTTC.

This clonotype was counted many times. The rearrangement links TRBV12-3 or TRBV12-4 to TRBJ2-5; 7 bases are a match to TRBD1. V lost 6 bases and J lost 4; bases outside the gene matches: 14. CDR3 length: 16 amino acids. CDR3 bases: TGTGCCAGCAGCCCCACCTCACAGGGGCCGGGAGAGACCCAGTACTTC. As protein: CASSPTSQGPGETQYF.

This clonotype was found many times. The gene calls are TRBV6-5 and TRBJ2-5; D possibly uses TRBD1 or TRBD2 (5 bases each). CDR3 length: 15 amino acids. Trimming cost V 7 bases and J 9 bases, with 24 bases left between them. Germline-derived CDR1 and CDR2 are MNHEY and SVGAGI. CDR3 sequence: CASTPSFDIWDAQYF. CDR3 nucleotide sequence: TGTGCCAGCACCCCCTCTTTTGACATATGGGACGCCCAGTACTTC.

The V and J genes are TRBV11-2 and TRBJ2-3; D is possibly TRBD2 (5 bases). V lost 5 bases and J 0 bases, leaving 12 bases between the germline ends. This CDR3 has 15 residues. CDR1 and CDR2 from the germline V gene are SGHAT and FQNNGV. DNA of the CDR3: TGTGCCAGCAGCCCGTGGACTTCTAGCACAGATACGCAGTATTTT. Translation: CASSPWTSSTDTQYF.